A selection of T cell receptor beta chains follows, all from one sample in a study of Ad26.COV2.S vaccination and SARS-CoV-2 variants. Clones were read by immunoSEQ multiplex PCR, and TCRdb kept only the in-frame ones, dropping some. This table holds about 100,000 clones, over 60% found once. The sequencing used peripheral blood, collected after recovery from COVID-19. The receptors were sampled from a human donor who had recovered from COVID-19. The CDR3 runs from the conserved cysteine through the conserved F or W. The order of the fields is V gene, J gene, clone size, D gene, CDR3 protein, CDR3 DNA. The D gene is left open where the match is weak. Some rows mark clone size as missing; the rest say once, few, many or name a class of expanded clone.

TRBV10-2	TRBJ2-1	NA	TRBD2	CASSRTNRGVSYNEQFF	TGCGCCAGCAGCCGGACTAATCGGGGGGTCTCCTACAATGAGCAGTTCTTC
TRBV7-6	TRBJ1-2	NA	NA	CASSLEGRDVGYTF	TGTGCCAGCAGCTTAGAGGGCAGGGACGTAGGCTACACCTTC
TRBV28	TRBJ1-4	NA	NA	CASRGHQGGQLFF	TGTGCCAGCAGAGGACACCAGGGAGGTCAACTGTTTTTT
TRBV5-4	TRBJ1-1	NA	NA	CASSRTGGTQAFF	TGTGCCAGCAGCCGCACGGGGGGGACCCAAGCTTTCTTT
TRBV7-2	TRBJ2-5	NA	TRBD2	CASSLTSGGAGVQTQYF	TGTGCCAGCAGTTTGACTAGCGGGGGGGCCGGGGTACAGACCCAGTACTTC
TRBV7-9	TRBJ2-1	few	NA	CASSLEATGGNEQFF	TGTGCCAGCAGCTTAGAGGCAACTGGAGGCAATGAGCAGTTCTTC
TRBV6-5	TRBJ1-6	once	NA	CATHLVAGDSPLHF	TGTGCCACCCATCTGGTAGCAGGGGATTCACCCCTCCACTTT
TRBV30	TRBJ1-5	NA	TRBD1	CAWSVWGQGNQPQHF	TGTGCCTGGAGTGTATGGGGACAGGGGAATCAGCCCCAGCATTTT
TRBV27	TRBJ2-3	NA	NA	CASSLRSPAGTDTQYF	TGTGCCAGCAGTTTAAGGTCTCCCGCTGGGACAGATACGCAGTATTTT
TRBV2	TRBJ2-1	NA	NA	CASSSEEGDEQFF	TGTGCCAGCAGTTCCGAGGAGGGGGATGAGCAGTTCTTC
TRBV11-2	TRBJ2-3	NA	TRBD2	CASSHRLAGGSMMSDTQYF	TGTGCCAGCAGCCACCGACTAGCGGGGGGCTCTATGATGTCAGATACGCAGTATTTT
TRBV24-1	TRBJ1-1	few	TRBD1	CATSDSRQGGTEAFF	TGTGCCACCAGTGACTCAAGACAGGGTGGCACTGAAGCTTTCTTT
TRBV10-3	TRBJ2-7	once	NA	CAISDYTSLGAYEQYF	TGTGCCATCAGTGACTACACGTCCCTAGGGGCCTACGAGCAGTACTTC
TRBV6-2/TRBV6-3	TRBJ2-5	once	NA	CASSFGTYQETQYF	TGTGCCAGCAGTTTCGGGACGTATCAAGAGACCCAGTACTTC
TRBV11-1	TRBJ2-3	few	NA	CASSLGSNTQYF	TGTGCCAGCAGCTTAGGGAGTAATACGCAGTATTTT
TRBV5-1	TRBJ1-1	few	NA	CASSTAQGFDTEAFF	TGCGCCAGCAGCACGGCCCAGGGGTTTGACACTGAAGCTTTCTTT
TRBV11-1	TRBJ2-7	NA	NA	CASAAAQSSYEQYF	TGTGCCAGCGCGGCCGCCCAGAGCTCCTACGAGCAGTACTTC
TRBV28	TRBJ2-2	NA	TRBD2	CASSLWGSGGMNTGELFF	TGTGCCAGCAGTTTATGGGGGAGCGGGGGGATGAACACCGGGGAGCTGTTTTTT
TRBV19	TRBJ2-3	NA	TRBD2	CASSKINLAGGGDTQYF	TGTGCCAGTAGTAAAATCAACCTAGCGGGGGGAGGAGATACGCAGTATTTT
TRBV28	TRBJ1-5	NA	NA	CASRLSNQPQHF	TGTGCCAGCAGATTAAGCAATCAGCCCCAGCATTTT